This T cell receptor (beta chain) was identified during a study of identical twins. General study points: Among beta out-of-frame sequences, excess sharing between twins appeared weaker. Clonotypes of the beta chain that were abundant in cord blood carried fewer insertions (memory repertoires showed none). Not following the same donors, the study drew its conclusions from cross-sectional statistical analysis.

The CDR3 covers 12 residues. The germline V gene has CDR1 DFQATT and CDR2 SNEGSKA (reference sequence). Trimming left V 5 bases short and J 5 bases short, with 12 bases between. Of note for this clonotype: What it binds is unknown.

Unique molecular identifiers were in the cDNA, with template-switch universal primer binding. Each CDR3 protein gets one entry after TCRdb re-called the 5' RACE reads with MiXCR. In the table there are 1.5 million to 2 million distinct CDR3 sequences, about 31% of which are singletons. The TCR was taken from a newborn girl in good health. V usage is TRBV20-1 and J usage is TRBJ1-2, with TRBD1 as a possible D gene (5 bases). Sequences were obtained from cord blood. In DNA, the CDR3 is TGCAGTGCTCAACAGGCGCGTTATGGCTACACCTTC. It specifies CSAQQARYGYTF.